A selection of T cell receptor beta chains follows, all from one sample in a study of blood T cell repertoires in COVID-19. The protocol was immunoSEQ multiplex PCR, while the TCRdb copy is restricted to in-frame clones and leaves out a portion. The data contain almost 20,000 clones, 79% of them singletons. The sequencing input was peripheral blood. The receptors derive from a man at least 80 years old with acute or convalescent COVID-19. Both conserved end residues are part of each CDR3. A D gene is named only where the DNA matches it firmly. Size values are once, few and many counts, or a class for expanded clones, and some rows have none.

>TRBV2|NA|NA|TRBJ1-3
CASLDTNSGNTIYF
TGTGCCAGCTTGGACACGAACTCTGGAAACACCATATATTTT
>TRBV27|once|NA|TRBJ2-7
CASSLSSVSPSSYEQYF
TGTGCCAGCAGTTTATCAAGTGTGTCACCTAGCTCCTACGAGCAGTACTTC
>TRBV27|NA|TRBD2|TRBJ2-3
CASGRAGGGTDTQYF
TGTGCCAGCGGGCGAGCGGGAGGAGGCACAGATACGCAGTATTTT
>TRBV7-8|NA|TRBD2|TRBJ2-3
CASSLLAGGVTDTQYF
TGTGCCAGCAGCTTGTTAGCGGGAGGTGTAACAGATACGCAGTATTTT
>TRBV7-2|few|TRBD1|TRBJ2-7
CASSRDRGYEQYF
TGTGCCAGCAGCAGGGACAGGGGCTACGAGCAGTACTTC
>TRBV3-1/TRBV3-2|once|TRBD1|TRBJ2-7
CASSRQQGKQYF
TGTGCCAGCAGCCGCCAACAGGGGAAGCAGTACTTC
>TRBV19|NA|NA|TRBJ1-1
CASALGDMNTEAFF
TGTGCCAGCGCTCTGGGTGACATGAACACTGAAGCTTTCTTT
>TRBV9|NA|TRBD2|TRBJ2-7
CASSVAPSGREFSYEQYF
TGTGCCAGCAGCGTAGCCCCTAGCGGGAGGGAGTTTTCCTACGAGCAGTACTTC
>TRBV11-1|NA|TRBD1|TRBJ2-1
CASIGTAYNEQFF
TGTGCCAGCATCGGGACAGCCTACAATGAGCAGTTCTTC
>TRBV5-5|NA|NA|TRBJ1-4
CASSLLGQINEKLFF
TGTGCCAGCAGCTTATTGGGCCAGATTAATGAAAAACTGTTTTTT
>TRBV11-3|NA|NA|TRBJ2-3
CASSGRLGDTDTQYF
TGTGCCAGCAGCGGTAGACTAGGCGACACAGATACGCAGTATTTT
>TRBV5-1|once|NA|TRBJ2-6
CASSDGTPSGANVLTF
TGCGCCAGCAGCGACGGGACACCCTCTGGGGCCAACGTCCTGACTTTC
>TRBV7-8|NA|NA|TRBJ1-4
CASSLGTEKLFF
TGTGCCAGCAGCCTCGGGACAGAAAAACTGTTTTTT
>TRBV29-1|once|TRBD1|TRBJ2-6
CSVIPGTGFTGANVLTF
TGCAGCGTCATCCCGGGGACAGGGTTCACTGGGGCCAACGTCCTGACTTTC
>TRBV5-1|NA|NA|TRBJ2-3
CASSLVGGESDTQYF
TGCGCCAGCAGCTTGGTCGGGGGAGAGTCAGATACGCAGTATTTT
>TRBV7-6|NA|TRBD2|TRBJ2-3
CASSLLAGATDTQYF
TGTGCCAGCAGCTTGCTGGCGGGAGCCACAGATACGCAGTATTTT
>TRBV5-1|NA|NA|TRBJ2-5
CASSFTPGARGETQYF
TGCGCCAGCAGCTTTACCCCGGGAGCTAGGGGAGAGACCCAGTACTTC
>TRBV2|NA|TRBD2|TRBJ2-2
CASTSGQNTGELFF
TGTGCCAGCACTAGCGGGCAGAACACCGGGGAGCTGTTTTTT
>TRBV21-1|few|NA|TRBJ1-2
CASTLRGIANYGYTF
TGTGCCAGCACCCTAAGGGGGATAGCGAACTATGGCTACACCTTC
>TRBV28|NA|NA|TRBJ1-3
CASGRPGFSGNTIYF
TGTGCCAGTGGACGACCGGGGTTCTCTGGAAACACCATATATTTT
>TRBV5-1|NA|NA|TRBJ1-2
CASSSLPGNAVGYTF
TGCGCCAGCAGCTCACTCCCCGGGAACGCGGTGGGCTACACCTTC
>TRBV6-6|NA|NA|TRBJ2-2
CASSGVVTGELFF
TGTGCCTCCTCAGGGGTCGTCACCGGGGAGCTGTTTTTT
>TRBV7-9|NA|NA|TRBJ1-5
CASSLDTLSNQPQHF
TGTGCCAGCAGCTTGGACACACTTAGCAATCAGCCCCAGCATTTT
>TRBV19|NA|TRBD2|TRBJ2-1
CASSITSGNSYNEQFF
TGTGCCAGTAGTATTACTAGCGGCAACTCCTACAATGAGCAGTTCTTC
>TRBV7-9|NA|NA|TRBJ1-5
CASSKDTVSNQPQHF
TGTGCCAGCAGCAAGGACACGGTTAGCAATCAGCCCCAGCATTTT
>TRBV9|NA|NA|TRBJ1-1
CASSVRQMNTEAFF
TGTGCCAGCAGCGTGAGACAGATGAACACTGAAGCTTTCTTT
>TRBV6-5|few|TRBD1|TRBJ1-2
CASSRTGGLGYTF
TGTGCCAGCAGCCGGACAGGGGGCCTTGGCTACACCTTC
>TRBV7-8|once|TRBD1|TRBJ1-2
CASSLVRQGNAGGYTF
TGTGCCAGCAGCTTAGTGCGACAGGGTAACGCCGGGGGCTACACCTTC
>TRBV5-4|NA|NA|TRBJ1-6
CASSSRDYNSPLHF
TGTGCCAGCAGCAGCCGGGATTATAATTCACCCCTCCACTTT
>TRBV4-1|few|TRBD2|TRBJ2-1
CASSQDWGLAGAANNEQFF
TGCGCCAGCAGCCAAGATTGGGGACTAGCGGGTGCTGCGAACAATGAGCAGTTCTTC